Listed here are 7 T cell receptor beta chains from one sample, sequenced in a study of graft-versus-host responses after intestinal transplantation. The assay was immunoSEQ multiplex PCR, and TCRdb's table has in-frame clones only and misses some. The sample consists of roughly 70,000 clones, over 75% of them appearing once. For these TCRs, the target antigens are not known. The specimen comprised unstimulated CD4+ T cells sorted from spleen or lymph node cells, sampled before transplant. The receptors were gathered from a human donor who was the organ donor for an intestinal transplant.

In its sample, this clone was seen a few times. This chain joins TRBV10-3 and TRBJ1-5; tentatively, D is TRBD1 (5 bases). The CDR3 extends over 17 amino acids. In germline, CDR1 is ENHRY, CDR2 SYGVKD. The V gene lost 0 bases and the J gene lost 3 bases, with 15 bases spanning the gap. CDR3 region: CAISESRGPGNNQPQHF. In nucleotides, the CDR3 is TGTGCCATCAGTGAGTCTAGGGGCCCAGGGAACAATCAGCCCCAGCATTTT.

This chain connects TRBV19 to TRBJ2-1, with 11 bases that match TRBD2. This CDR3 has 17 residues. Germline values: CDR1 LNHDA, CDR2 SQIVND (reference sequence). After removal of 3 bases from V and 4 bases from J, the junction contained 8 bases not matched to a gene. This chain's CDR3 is CASSIRPGTSGYNEQFF. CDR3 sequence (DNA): TGTGCCAGTAGTATCAGACCCGGGACTAGCGGTTACAATGAGCAGTTCTTC. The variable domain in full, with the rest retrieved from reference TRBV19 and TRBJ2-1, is DGGITQSPKYLFRKEGQNVTLSCEQNLNHDAMYWYRQDPGQGLRLIYYSQIVNDFQKGDIAEGYSVSREKKESFPLTVTSAQKNPTAFYLCASSIRPGTSGYNEQFFGPGTRLTVL.

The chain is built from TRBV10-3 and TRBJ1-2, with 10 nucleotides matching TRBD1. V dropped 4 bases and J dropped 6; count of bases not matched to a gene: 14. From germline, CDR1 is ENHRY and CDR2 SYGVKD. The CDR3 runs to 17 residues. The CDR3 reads CAISVNTPPGTGDGYTF. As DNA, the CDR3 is TGTGCCATCAGTGTCAATACACCCCCCGGGACAGGGGATGGCTACACCTTC.

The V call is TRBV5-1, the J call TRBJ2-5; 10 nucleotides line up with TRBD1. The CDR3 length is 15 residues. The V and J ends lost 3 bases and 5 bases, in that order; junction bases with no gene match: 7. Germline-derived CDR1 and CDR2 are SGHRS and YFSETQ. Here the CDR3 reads CASSWTGGIWETQYF. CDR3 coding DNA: TGCGCCAGCAGCTGGACAGGGGGTATTTGGGAGACCCAGTACTTC.

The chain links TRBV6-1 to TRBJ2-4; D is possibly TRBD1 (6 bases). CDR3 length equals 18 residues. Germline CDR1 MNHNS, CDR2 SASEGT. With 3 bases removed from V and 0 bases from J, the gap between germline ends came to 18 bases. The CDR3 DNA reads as TGTGCCAGCAGTGATCCAGGGGTACCGGGCCTAGCCAAAAACATTCAGTACTTC. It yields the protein CASSDPGVPGLAKNIQYF.

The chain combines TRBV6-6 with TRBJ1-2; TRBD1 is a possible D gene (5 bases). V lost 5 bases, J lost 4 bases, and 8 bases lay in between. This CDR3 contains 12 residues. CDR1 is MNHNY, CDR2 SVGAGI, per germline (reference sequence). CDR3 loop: CASSDDSYGYTF. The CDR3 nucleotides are TGTGCCAGCAGTGATGACAGCTATGGCTACACCTTC.

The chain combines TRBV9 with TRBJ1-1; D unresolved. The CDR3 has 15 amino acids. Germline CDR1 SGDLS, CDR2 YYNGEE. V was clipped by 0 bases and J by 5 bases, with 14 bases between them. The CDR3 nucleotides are TGTGCCAGCAGCGTAGTTTCTGCGGGGTCAACTGAAGCTTTCTTT. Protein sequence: CASSVVSAGSTEAFF.